This passage covers 2 T cell receptor beta chains from one sample sequenced in a study of blood T cell repertoires in COVID-19. Some clones are missing from TCRdb's copy, which holds only in-frame ones; the method was immunoSEQ multiplex PCR. The sample consists of 200,000 to 250,000 clones, roughly four fifths of them appearing once. The specimen sequenced was peripheral blood. Receptor source: a man aged 25 to 45 who had recovered from COVID-19.

This clone occurred once. The V call is TRBV24-1, the J call TRBJ1-2; D is unresolved. Trimming removed 5 bases from V and 7 bases from J, with 13 bases in between. CDR1 is KGHDR, CDR2 SFDVKD, per germline. This CDR3 has 13 amino acids. CDR3 bases: TGTGCCACCAGTGCGACGGGGAGGAGTGGCTACACCTTC. It is translated as CATSATGRSGYTF.

V is TRBV12-3 or TRBV12-4 and J is TRBJ1-2; D is perhaps TRBD1 (6 bases). The CDR3 covers 13 residues. Between the trimmed V and J ends, which lost 4 bases and 5 bases, there was a span of 11 bases. The CDR3 region has the DNA TGTGCCAGCAGTTCCTACAGGGCTTATGGCTACACCTTC. It yields the protein CASSSYRAYGYTF.